These 14 T cell receptor beta chains share one sample of origin, sequenced in a study of T cells in Graves' hyperthyroidism and ophthalmopathy. Amplification yielded TCR beta CDR3 regions, with RNA transcripts as the source. RT-PCR in the first round (using the HTBI primer set) targeted the TCR CDR3. TCRdb ran MiXCR on the multiplex PCR reads and lists one entry per CDR3 protein. Of 480,000 or so distinct CDR3 sequences listed, around 15% were seen once; the top ten hold less than 20%. Sequencing was performed on blood. All receptors derive from a woman between 18 and 30 years old with Graves' hyperthyroidism.

Many counts were recorded for this clonotype. This rearrangement joins TRBV15 to TRBJ2-3; D possibly uses TRBD1 or TRBD2 (5 bases each). Trimming pared 1 base from V and 4 bases from J, leaving 21 bases between. The CDR3 consists of 18 residues. Germline CDR1 is LNHNV and CDR2 is YYDKDF (reference sequence). This chain's CDR3 is CATSRVHPGPTLPDTQYF. CDR3 nucleotide sequence: TGTGCCACCAGCAGAGTGCACCCGGGACCCACCCTCCCAGATACGCAGTATTTT.

The V and J genes are TRBV4-1 and TRBJ1-1; perhaps TRBD1 as D (6 bases). CDR3 length: 14 residues. V lost 4 bases and J lost 0, with 9 bases in between. Looked up from germline, CDR1 is MGHRA and CDR2 is YSYEKL. CDR3 region: CASSPRGMNTEAFF. CDR3 DNA: TGCGCCAGCAGCCCAAGGGGGATGAACACTGAAGCTTTCTTT.

The table lists this clonotype with many counts. The chain employs TRBV20-1 and TRBJ2-1; tentatively, D is TRBD1 (5 bases). V lost 0 bases and J 0 bases, leaving 12 bases between the germline ends. The CDR3 has 16 amino acids. In germline, CDR1 is DFQATT, CDR2 SNEGSKA (reference sequence). For the CDR3, the DNA is TGCAGTGCTAGAGATACGGACACCGGCTCCTACAATGAGCAGTTCTTC. This codes for CSARDTDTGSYNEQFF.

This clonotype appeared many times. This rearrangement joins TRBV12-3 or TRBV12-4 to TRBJ1-2, with D uncertain. The ends were cut back, 6 bases at V and 0 bases at J, with 5 bases in the middle. The CDR3 length is 12 residues. In DNA, the CDR3 is TGTGCCAGCAGCGGAACTAACTATGGCTACACCTTC. It specifies CASSGTNYGYTF.

This clonotype was seen repeatedly, ten times or more. V and J are TRBV12-3 or TRBV12-4 and TRBJ2-3; 9 positions agree with TRBD2. Trimming took 3 bases from V and 2 from J; bases not matched to a gene: 6. The length of the CDR3 is 16 residues. Written as DNA, the CDR3 is TGTGCCAGCAGTTTGACTAGCGGTCAGACCACAGATACGCAGTATTTT. It encodes CASSLTSGQTTDTQYF.

V gene TRBV3-1 combines with J gene TRBJ2-5; no clear D. The length of the CDR3 is 13 residues. Trimming stripped 4 bases from V and 5 bases from J, with 11 bases between. CDR1 and CDR2 from the germline V gene are LGHDT and YNNKEL (reference sequence). The CDR3 region has the DNA TGTGCCAGCAGCCCTCAGAGATTTGAGACCCAGTACTTC. Amino acid sequence: CASSPQRFETQYF.

This clonotype was recorded at least ten times. This chain joins TRBV7-2 and TRBJ2-5; 11 bases fit TRBD2. The germline gives CDR1 SGHTA, CDR2 FQGNSA. V lost 4 bases, J lost 3 bases, and 1 base stayed unmatched. The CDR3 totals 14 residues. The CDR3 protein is CASSWGLAEETQYF. The CDR3 region has the DNA TGTGCCAGCAGCTGGGGACTAGCGGAAGAGACCCAGTACTTC.

This clonotype was picked up many times. The chain recombines TRBV20-1 with TRBJ2-7; 9 bases map to TRBD2. Looked up from germline, CDR1 is DFQATT and CDR2 is SNEGSKA (reference sequence). Losses at the gene ends were 3 bases for V and 3 bases for J; bases not matched to a gene: 3. The CDR3 contains 13 residues. CDR3 amino acids: CSASASGNYEQYV. CDR3 sequence (DNA): TGCAGTGCTAGTGCTAGCGGGAACTACGAGCAGTACGTC.

This clonotype has only a few counts. The CDR3 here is CASSYSGVAGGLNEQFF. The CDR3 nucleotides are TGTGCCAGCAGTTACTCGGGGGTAGCGGGAGGGCTTAATGAGCAGTTCTTC. V usage is TRBV6-6 and J usage is TRBJ2-1, with TRBD2 identical over 11 bases. The CDR3 is 17 amino acids. V gave up 0 bases and J gave up 7 bases; unmatched junction bases: 8. Germline V gives CDR1 MNHNY, CDR2 SVGAGI (reference sequence).

The chain employs TRBV6-2 or TRBV6-3 and TRBJ2-6; D is uncertain. The germline CDR1 and CDR2 sequences are MNHEY and SVGEGT. V was pared by 1 base and J by 0 bases, with 10 bases between. CDR3 size: 17 residues. CDR3 residues: CASSYWADDSGANVLTF. The CDR3 nucleotides are TGTGCCAGCAGTTACTGGGCGGATGACTCTGGGGCCAACGTCCTGACTTTC.

The table lists this clonotype with many counts. V gene TRBV7-9 combines with J gene TRBJ2-7; no firm D call. Germline assignment: CDR1 SEHNR and CDR2 FQNEAQ (reference sequence). The CDR3 spans 15 residues. Trimming left V 5 bases short and J 5 bases short, with 19 bases between. CDR3 nucleotides: TGTGCCAGCAGCCCCCAAAGCGTAGTTCTCGACGAGCAGTACTTC. It encodes CASSPQSVVLDEQYF.

This clonotype was counted ten times or more. This chain connects TRBV19 to TRBJ2-5, with TRBD2 identical over 7 bases. With V trimmed by 4 bases and J by 2 bases, 7 bases remained unmatched. The CDR3 totals 15 residues. CDR1 and CDR2 from the germline V gene are LNHDA and SQIVND (reference sequence). In DNA form, the CDR3 reads TGTGCCAGTAGTAACTTCGGGGAGGGACAAGAGACCCAGTACTTC. This translates into CASSNFGEGQETQYF.

With regard to this clonotype: This may arise from a read error, as a much more abundant clone is one base away. The rearrangement links TRBV2 to TRBJ1-1; 9 nucleotides match TRBD1. CDR3 length: 13 residues. V shed 6 bases and J 9 bases; nucleotides not matched to a gene: 8. The V gene's germline CDR1 is SNHLY and CDR2 FYNNEI. Here the CDR3 reads CASRGQGVSKAFF. The CDR3 region has the DNA TGTGCCAGCAGGGGACAGGGTGTATCTAAAGCTTTCTTT.

At least ten counts were recorded for this clonotype. The chain is built from TRBV5-1 and TRBJ2-5; the D gene is possibly TRBD2 (5 bases). Germline V gene lookup returns CDR1 SGHRS and CDR2 YFSETQ. The ends were cut back, 0 bases at V and 4 bases at J, with 13 bases in the middle. The CDR3 extends over 15 amino acids. The CDR3 region has the DNA TGCGCCAGCAGCTTGGCCGGGGAAGTGGCAGAGACCCAGTACTTC. Its protein product is CASSLAGEVAETQYF.